This T cell receptor (beta chain) emerged from a study of Ad26.COV2.S vaccination and SARS-CoV-2 variants. The CDR3 runs 15 residues. Germline-derived CDR1 and CDR2 are LNHDA and SQIVND (reference sequence). Trimming removed 6 bases at V and 3 bases at J, with 18 bases between. Stated treatment: roughly 18 received Ad26.COV2.S at low or high dose, single or two shots; five or six received placebo; per-sample allocation not given. After the first vaccine or placebo injection, samples were drawn on day 63. The data were produced by immunoSEQ multiplex PCR, yet TCRdb's version contains in-frame clones alone and is incomplete. The sample has roughly 240,000 clones; approximately 90% are singletons.

The sequences come from peripheral blood, collected in a trial of Ad26.COV2.S vaccine versus placebo. The TCR was taken from a person between 18 and 59 years old who received the Ad26.COV2.S COVID-19 vaccine or a placebo. The J gene is TRBJ2-7, the V gene TRBV19; D remains unclear. CDR3: CASSPTPLSNYEQYF. In DNA form, the CDR3 reads TGTGCCAGTAGCCCCACGCCCCTCTCCAACTACGAGCAGTACTTC.